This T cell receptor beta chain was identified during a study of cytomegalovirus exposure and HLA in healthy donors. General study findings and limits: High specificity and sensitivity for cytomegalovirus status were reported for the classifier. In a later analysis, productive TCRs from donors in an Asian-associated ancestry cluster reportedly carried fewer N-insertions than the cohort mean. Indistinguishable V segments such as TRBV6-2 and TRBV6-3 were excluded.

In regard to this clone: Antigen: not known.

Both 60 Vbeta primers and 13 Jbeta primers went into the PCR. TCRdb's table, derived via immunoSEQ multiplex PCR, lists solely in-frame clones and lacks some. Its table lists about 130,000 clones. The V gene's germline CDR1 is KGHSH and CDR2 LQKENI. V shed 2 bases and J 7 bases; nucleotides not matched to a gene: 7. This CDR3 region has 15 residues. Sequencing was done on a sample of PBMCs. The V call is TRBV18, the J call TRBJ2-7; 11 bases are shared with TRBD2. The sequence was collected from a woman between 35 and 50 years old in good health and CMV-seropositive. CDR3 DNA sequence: TGTGCCAGCTCACCAAGGGGGCTAGCGGGAGGAGAGCAGTACTTC. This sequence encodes CASSPRGLAGGEQYF.